A single sample gave rise to the 14 T cell receptor beta chains below, sequenced in a study of T-cell reconstitution after alpha-beta-depleted transplantation in children. Unique molecular identifiers featured in how the TCRbeta library was prepared. From the PCR reads, TCRdb called clonotypes with MiXCR, one entry per CDR3 protein. This sample has about 190,000 distinct CDR3 sequences, with roughly 7.5% found just once. Source: PBMCs from the stem cell graft donor, taken from the stem cell graft. The receptor source for this set is a human donor who donated a stem cell graft to a child with Wiskott-Aldrich syndrome.

This chain uses TRBV20-1 with TRBJ2-1; D call uncertain. The germline gives CDR1 DFQATT, CDR2 SNEGSKA (reference sequence). The CDR3 runs 17 residues. Between the trimmed V and J ends, which lost 4 bases and 0 bases, there was a span of 19 bases. CDR3 amino acids: CSATPVVAESSYNEQFF. The CDR3 nucleotides are TGCAGTGCTACCCCCGTAGTTGCGGAAAGCTCCTACAATGAGCAGTTCTTC.

There are many counts of this clonotype. This chain joins TRBV12-3 or TRBV12-4 and TRBJ2-5; TRBD2 matches 7 bases. Trimming took 8 bases from V and 5 from J; bases not matched to a gene: 2. The CDR3 length is 11 residues. The CDR3 is CASHGGETQYF. CDR3 DNA sequence: TGTGCCAGCCACGGGGGGGAGACCCAGTACTTC.

At least ten counts were recorded for this clonotype. The genes are TRBV27 and TRBJ1-5; possibly TRBD1 for D (5 bases). In germline, CDR1 is MNHEY, CDR2 SMNVEV (reference sequence). This CDR3 spans 17 amino acids. V lost 3 bases and J 3 bases, leaving 18 bases between the germline ends. The CDR3 bases are TGTGCCAGCAGTTTGTTCGGGACCCCGGGTGACAATCAGCCCCAGCATTTT. Translated, it gives CASSLFGTPGDNQPQHF.

This clonotype was seen repeatedly, ten times or more. This chain joins TRBV7-8 and TRBJ1-6; 11 bases fit TRBD1. The CDR3 runs 15 residues. V lost 3 bases, J lost 9 bases, and 4 bases stayed unmatched. The germline gives CDR1 SGHVS, CDR2 FQNEAQ. The CDR3 DNA follows: TGTGCCAGCAGCTTCGCCGGGACAGGGGGTTCACCCCTCCACTTT. It codes for CASSFAGTGGSPLHF.

The sample holds many counts of this clonotype. V and J are TRBV9 and TRBJ1-1, with a weak D call TRBD1 (5 bases). The CDR3 is made up of 14 amino acids. V was pared by 3 bases and J by 1 base, with 10 bases between. Per germline, CDR1 SGDLS and CDR2 YYNGEE. CDR3 sequence reads: CASSADQGNTEAFF. CDR3 sequence (DNA): TGTGCCAGCAGCGCAGACCAGGGGAACACTGAAGCTTTCTTT.

This clonotype has at least ten counts. The V gene is TRBV6-5, the J gene TRBJ1-1; no clear D. CDR1 is MNHEY, CDR2 SVGAGI, per germline. The CDR3 runs to 13 residues. Trimming took 6 bases from V and 7 from J, leaving 15 bases between them. CDR3 in DNA: TGTGCCAGCAGAAACGATGCGAAAATTGAAGCTTTCTTT. Amino acids: CASRNDAKIEAFF.

This clonotype appeared a single time. J is TRBJ2-4 and V is TRBV7-9; maybe TRBD1 (5 bases). This CDR3 has 13 residues. In germline, CDR1 is SEHNR, CDR2 FQNEAQ (reference sequence). V lost 2 bases, J lost 11 bases, and 13 bases lay in between. The CDR3 nucleotides read TGTGCCAGCAGCTTACTGGCAGGGCAGGTTCAGTACTTC. Residues: CASSLLAGQVQYF. The full variable domain, in which reference TRBV7-9 and TRBJ2-4 provide the parts outside the CDR3, is DTGVSQNPRHKITKRGQNVTFRCDPISEHNRLYWYRQTLGQGPEFLTYFQNEAQLEKSRLLSDRFSAERPKGSFSTLEIQRTEQGDSAMYLCASSLLAGQVQYFGAGTRLSVL.

This clonotype was picked up many times. This rearrangement joins TRBV12-3 or TRBV12-4 to TRBJ1-1; the D gene is possibly TRBD1 (5 bases). The CDR3 has 14 residues. V lost 5 bases and J lost 0, with 10 bases in between. CDR3 amino acids: CASSADRLNTEAFF. The CDR3 DNA reads TGTGCCAGCAGTGCCGACAGACTGAACACTGAAGCTTTCTTT.

With respect to this clonotype: A much larger clone differs from this one at a single base, so this may be a read error. J is TRBJ1-6 and V is TRBV25-1, with 8 bases matching TRBD1. Germline CDR1 MGHDK, CDR2 SYGVNS. CDR3 length equals 14 residues. Unmatched junction bases numbered 5, after V lost 6 bases and J lost 7 bases. Here the CDR3 reads CASSRDRRNSPLHF. CDR3 sequence (DNA): TGTGCCAGCAGCCGGGACAGGCGGAATTCACCCCTCCACTTT.

This clonotype was counted ten times or more. V is TRBV5-8 and J is TRBJ1-2, with no clear D. Trimming shortened V by 0 bases and J by 4 bases, and 7 bases separated the two germline ends. The CDR3 extends over 13 amino acids. The germline V gene encodes CDR1 SGHTS and CDR2 YDEGEE. The CDR3 DNA sequence: TGTGCCAGCAGCTTGGTCCCGACCTATGGCTACACCTTC. Amino acid sequence: CASSLVPTYGYTF.

This clonotype has a count of ten or more. The chain couples TRBV2 to TRBJ1-5, with 7 bases identical to TRBD1. This CDR3 region has 12 residues. CDR1 is SNHLY, CDR2 FYNNEI, per germline. The junction had 2 bases not matched to a gene; V was cut back by 0 bases and J by 12 bases. DNA for the CDR3: TGTGCCAGCAGTGAAGCAGGACAGGACCAGCATTTT. It is translated as CASSEAGQDQHF.

The chain joins TRBV2 to TRBJ1-5, with D perhaps TRBD1 (5 bases). The CDR3 covers 14 residues. V was clipped by 10 bases and J by 6 bases, with 19 bases between them. CDR1 is SNHLY, CDR2 FYNNEI, per germline. In DNA form, the CDR3 reads TGTGCCACCACCCCCGGCAGGGACGGTCAGCCCCAGCATTTT. It is translated as CATTPGRDGQPQHF.

This sequence joins TRBV5-6 and TRBJ2-1; 10 nucleotides agree with TRBD1. CDR3 size: 16 residues. V trimming: 4 bases; J trimming: 4 bases; junction bases outside the gene matches: 8. CDR1 and CDR2 from the germline V gene are SGHDT and YYEEEE. The CDR3 sequence is CASSGETGGAYNEQFF. For the CDR3, the DNA is TGTGCCAGCAGCGGTGAGACAGGGGGCGCTTACAATGAGCAGTTCTTC.

In this sample, this clonotype turned up many times. The V gene is TRBV3-1, the J gene TRBJ2-3; D is ambiguous. Trimming cost V 3 bases and J 3 bases, with 4 bases left between them. CDR3 length equals 12 residues. Germline V lookup: CDR1 LGHDT, CDR2 YNNKEL (reference sequence). The CDR3 loop is CASSHRTDTQYF. The DNA of the CDR3 is TGTGCCAGCAGCCACCGGACAGATACGCAGTATTTT.